A selection of T cell receptor beta chains follows, all from one sample in a study of metastatic and nonmetastatic thyroid tumors. Using MiXCR, TCRdb re-called clones from the PCR reads. The sample contains some 46,000 clones, about 25% of which appear only once. Sequencing input: blood. The receptor source for this set is a male donor with papillary thyroid cancer or a benign thyroid nodule (not recorded which). Some clones in this sample may be carry-over from other donors' samples. The CDR3 runs from the conserved cysteine through the conserved F or W. Fields, in order: CDR3 protein, CDR3 DNA, D gene, clone size, V gene, J gene, CDR3 length. D genes are given only for firm matches. Expanded clones get a size class; other rows say once, few or many, or leave the size out.

CASSLAGGDTQYF	TGTGCCAGCAGCTTAGCGGGGGGGGATACGCAGTATTTT	TRBD2	few	TRBV7-2	TRBJ2-3	13
CASSFRILGSVRLGELFF	TGTGCCAGCAGCTTTCGTATCCTTGGGAGCGTACGTCTCGGGGAGCTGTTTTTT	NA	many	TRBV7-8	TRBJ2-2	18
CASSLNGGTNTGELLF	TGTGCCAGCAGCTTAAATGGGGGAACGAACACCGGGGAGCTGCTTTTT	NA	many	TRBV11-2	TRBJ2-2	16
CSARATASYEQYF	TGCAGTGCTAGAGCGACAGCCTCCTACGAGCAGTACTTC	NA	many	TRBV20-1	TRBJ2-7	13
CSARRPGPQGNQPQHF	TGCAGTGCTAGGAGGCCGGGCCCGCAGGGCAATCAGCCCCAGCATTTT	NA	many	TRBV20-1	TRBJ1-5	16
CASSPGLAGGAGETQYF	TGTGCCAGCAGCCCGGGACTAGCGGGAGGGGCAGGAGAGACCCAGTACTTC	TRBD2	many	TRBV9	TRBJ2-5	17
CASSPGTGSSYNEQFF	TGTGCCAGCAGCCCCGGGACAGGGAGCTCCTACAATGAGCAGTTCTTC	TRBD1	many	TRBV9	TRBJ2-1	16
CASSLNQGNTEAFF	TGTGCCAGCAGCTTAAACCAGGGGAACACTGAAGCTTTCTTT	NA	many	TRBV7-9	TRBJ1-1	14
CASSTGTGYNEQYF	TGTGCCAGCAGTACCGGGACAGGGTATAACGAGCAGTACTTC	TRBD1	many	TRBV2	TRBJ2-7	14
CASSRGTGDYGYTF	TGTGCCAGCAGCAGGGGGACAGGGGACTATGGCTACACCTTC	TRBD1	many	TRBV7-2	TRBJ1-2	14
CASSIAGGNNEQFF	TGCGCCAGCAGCATAGCGGGAGGGAACAATGAGCAGTTCTTC	TRBD2	many	TRBV5-1	TRBJ2-1	14
CASTKGGSGSYEQYF	TGTGCCAGCACAAAGGGGGGTAGCGGGAGCTACGAGCAGTACTTC	TRBD2	many	TRBV6-2/TRBV6-3	TRBJ2-7	15
CASSPRLSGWSYEQYF	TGTGCCAGCAGCCCCCGACTATCTGGATGGTCCTACGAGCAGTACTTC	NA	once	TRBV11-1	TRBJ2-7	16
CASSFPNRGGNNSPLHF	TGTGCCAGCAGTTTCCCTAACAGGGGGGGCAATAATTCACCCCTCCACTTT	TRBD1	NA	TRBV27	TRBJ1-6	17
CSAREGRSSGRVEQFF	TGCAGTGCTAGAGAGGGGAGGTCTAGCGGGAGGGTTGAGCAGTTCTTC	TRBD2	many	TRBV20-1	TRBJ2-1	16
CAIPKAGQGELFF	TGTGCCATCCCAAAGGCCGGACAGGGGGAGCTGTTTTTT	NA	few	TRBV6-1	TRBJ2-2	13
CASNRQGPGYEQYF	TGTGCCAGTAATAGACAGGGGCCCGGGTACGAGCAGTACTTC	TRBD1	few	TRBV19	TRBJ2-7	14
CASSEGQGNEKLFF	TGTGCCAGCAGTGAAGGACAGGGTAATGAAAAACTGTTTTTT	TRBD1	few	TRBV6-1	TRBJ1-4	14
CASSSSRGNNQPQHF	TGTGCCAGCAGTTCGTCCAGGGGGAACAATCAGCCCCAGCATTTT	TRBD1	many	TRBV27	TRBJ1-5	15